This entry lists 29 T cell receptor beta chains sequenced from one sample in a study of blood T cell repertoires in COVID-19. The data were produced by immunoSEQ multiplex PCR, yet TCRdb's version contains in-frame clones alone and is incomplete. The sample contains nearly 95,000 clones, roughly 79% of which appear only once. Sequences were obtained from peripheral blood. The receptors stem from a human donor in a cohort sampled during active COVID-19.

The rearrangement links TRBV6-2 or TRBV6-3 to TRBJ2-1, with D possibly being TRBD2 (6 bases). This CDR3 spans 15 amino acids. Trimming pared 2 bases from V and 0 bases from J, leaving 8 bases between. The germline V gene has CDR1 MNHEY and CDR2 SVGEGT. The CDR3 DNA reads as TGTGCCAGCAGTTACGCTAGCGTCTCCTACAATGAGCAGTTCTTC. Its protein product is CASSYASVSYNEQFF.

In nucleotides, the CDR3 is TGTGCCAGCAGCCAAGGACAGGGCGGGGCGAGCACTGAAGCTTTCTTT. Protein: CASSQGQGGASTEAFF. The chain carries TRBV3-1 (or the pseudogene TRBV3-2) and TRBJ1-1; 7 bases map to TRBD1. From germline, CDR1 is LGHDT and CDR2 YNNKEL (reference sequence). This CDR3 comprises 16 residues. The J segment lost 4 bases and the V segment lost 1 base, leaving 9 bases of the junction unmatched.

The chain is built from TRBV2 and TRBJ2-3, with TRBD2 matching 10 bases. Germline V gene sequence: CDR1 SNHLY, CDR2 FYNNEI. V shed 4 bases, J shed 5 bases, and the junction held 9 bases outside the gene matches. The CDR3 spans 16 residues. The CDR3: CASSGGLATARDTQYF. The CDR3 DNA follows: TGTGCCAGCAGTGGGGGACTAGCGACCGCCAGAGATACGCAGTATTTT.

The chain couples TRBV6-5 to TRBJ2-1, with a possible D match to TRBD1 (6 bases). The ends were cut back, 7 bases at V and 4 bases at J, with 11 bases in the middle. The CDR3 loop spans 13 amino acids. Germline CDR1 and CDR2: MNHEY and SVGAGI. Here the CDR3 reads CASTGQHYNEQFF. The DNA of the CDR3 is TGTGCCAGCACCGGACAGCATTACAATGAGCAGTTCTTC.

The chain carries TRBV6-5 and TRBJ2-3; D not resolved. CDR1 is MNHEY, CDR2 SVGAGI, per germline. Between the trimmed V and J ends, which lost 0 bases and 2 bases, there was a span of 9 bases. CDR3 size: 15 residues. CDR3 loop: CASSYSRSFTDTQYF. The CDR3 coding sequence is TGTGCCAGCAGTTACTCGCGTAGCTTCACAGATACGCAGTATTTT.

This chain connects TRBV28 to TRBJ2-1; 11 nucleotides align to TRBD2. The CDR3 is 15 residues long. CDR1 is MDHEN, CDR2 SYDVKM, per germline. Germline trimming cut 1 base from V and 10 bases from J; bases unmatched to any gene: 6. The DNA of the CDR3 is TGTGCCAGCAGTTTATTTAGCGGGAGGGCCAGAGAGCAGTTCTTC. Encoded protein: CASSLFSGRAREQFF.

The rearrangement uses TRBV2 and TRBJ2-1; TRBD1 is a possible D gene (7 bases). The length of the CDR3 is 16 residues. Germline CDR1 is SNHLY and CDR2 is FYNNEI. Trimming left V 7 bases short and J 7 bases short, with 23 bases between. The CDR3 DNA is TGTGCCAGCAAGGGGGGTGGGACAGTGGGCCTTAATGAGCAGTTCTTC. As protein: CASKGGGTVGLNEQFF.

To note about this clone: Other DNA variants within this sample encode the same CDR3. V usage is TRBV12-3 or TRBV12-4 and J usage is TRBJ1-5; 8 nucleotides match TRBD1. The CDR3 is 13 amino acids. V gave up 5 bases and J gave up 4 bases; unmatched junction bases: 1. CDR3 bases: TGTGCCAGCAGTCGACAGGGGAATCAGCCCCAGCATTTT. It translates to CASSRQGNQPQHF.

The chain carries TRBV3-1 (or the pseudogene TRBV3-2) and TRBJ2-1; TRBD2 matches at 8 bases. V shed 0 bases, J shed 2 bases, and the junction held 3 bases outside the gene matches. CDR1 is LGHDT and CDR2 is YNNKEL in the germline V gene (reference sequence). This CDR3 contains 16 residues. Written as DNA, the CDR3 is TGTGCCAGCAGCCAAGATTTCGGGAGGGCCTACAATGAGCAGTTCTTC. It translates to CASSQDFGRAYNEQFF.

CDR3 amino acids: CASSFTGVGYTF. The DNA of the CDR3 is TGTGCCAGCAGCTTCACAGGGGTTGGCTACACCTTC. The J gene is TRBJ1-2, the V gene TRBV7-2; 7 bases agree with TRBD1. Trimming at V came to 3 bases and at J to 7 bases, leaving 2 bases not matched to a gene. The germline gives CDR1 SGHTA, CDR2 FQGNSA. The CDR3 runs to 12 residues.

The genes are TRBV24-1 and TRBJ2-3; 10 nucleotides agree with TRBD2. CDR3 length: 16 amino acids. Germline V gene lookup returns CDR1 KGHDR and CDR2 SFDVKD. V gave up 0 bases and J gave up 5 bases; unmatched junction bases: 4. This chain's CDR3 is CATSDLASGSGDTQYF. For the CDR3, the DNA is TGTGCCACCAGTGATTTGGCTAGCGGGAGCGGAGATACGCAGTATTTT.

The chain links TRBV6-5 to TRBJ1-1, with a tentative D call TRBD1 (6 bases). The CDR3 covers 13 residues. Trimming removed 7 bases at V and 1 base at J, with 10 bases between. The germline gives CDR1 MNHEY, CDR2 SVGAGI. The CDR3 DNA is TGTGCCAGCAACCGGGGGGCGAACACTGAAGCTTTCTTT. It yields the protein CASNRGANTEAFF.

The chain joins TRBV18 to TRBJ2-2; D is possibly TRBD1 (6 bases). Germline V gene lookup returns CDR1 KGHSH and CDR2 LQKENI. Trimming took off 5 bases at V and 4 bases at J, with 8 bases between the two ends. This CDR3 is 13 amino acids long. The CDR3: CASSAGVTGELFF. In nucleotides, the CDR3 is TGTGCCAGCTCAGCAGGGGTCACCGGGGAGCTGTTTTTT. Combining the CDR3 with reference TRBV18 and TRBJ2-2 gives the whole variable domain NAGVMQNPRHLVRRRGQEARLRCSPMKGHSHVYWYRQLPEEGLKFMVYLQKENIIDESGMPKERFSAEFPKEGPSILRIQQVVRGDSAAYFCASSAGVTGELFFGEGSRLTVL.

This clone occurred a few times. The chain couples TRBV5-8 to TRBJ1-5; D call uncertain. Deletions cut 2 bases from V and 5 bases from J, with 11 bases between. This CDR3 contains 14 residues. Germline values: CDR1 SGHTS, CDR2 YDEGEE. CDR3 nucleotides: TGTGCCAGCAGCTTCAAGAGGGTGCATCAGCCCCAGCATTTT. Translating gives CASSFKRVHQPQHF.

The chain has TRBV25-1 and TRBJ2-1; TRBD1 matches at 7 bases. The V gene's germline CDR1 is MGHDK and CDR2 SYGVNS. The CDR3 has 13 amino acids. The ends lost 4 bases at V and 6 bases at J; junction bases unmatched: 3. CDR3 DNA: TGTGCCAGCAGTGCACAGGGGTTCAATGAGCAGTTCTTC. It specifies CASSAQGFNEQFF.

The table lists this clone with a count of one. V is TRBV2 and J is TRBJ2-5, with 12 bases that match TRBD1. Germline CDR1 SNHLY, CDR2 FYNNEI. J lost 4 bases, V lost 6 bases, and 6 bases had no gene match. The CDR3 runs 15 residues. The CDR3 loop is CASRPGQGASETQYF. In DNA, the CDR3 is TGTGCCAGCAGACCGGGACAGGGGGCCTCAGAGACCCAGTACTTC.

A single count supports this clone. The chain carries TRBV30 and TRBJ1-2; 7 nucleotides align to TRBD1. V lost 5 bases, J lost 4 bases, and 13 bases stayed unmatched. The germline CDR1 and CDR2 sequences are GTSNPN and SVGIG (reference sequence). This CDR3 has 15 residues. CDR3 residues: CAWAPAGQEFYGYTF. Here the CDR3 DNA reads TGTGCCTGGGCCCCTGCTGGACAGGAGTTCTATGGCTACACCTTC.

The sample holds a few counts of this clone. The chain combines TRBV27 with TRBJ2-7; 9 nucleotides match TRBD1. CDR1 is MNHEY, CDR2 SMNVEV, per germline (reference sequence). Trimming removed 5 bases from V and 3 bases from J; junction bases left unmatched: 8. The CDR3 loop spans 15 amino acids. The CDR3 DNA reads as TGTGCCAGCAGTCAAGTCCGGGGACAGGGCTACGAGCAGTACTTC. Encoded protein: CASSQVRGQGYEQYF.

The chain links TRBV7-2 to TRBJ1-3; 9 bases are shared with TRBD1. The germline V gene encodes CDR1 SGHTA and CDR2 FQGNSA. CDR3 length equals 16 residues. The junction had 9 bases not matched to a gene; V was cut back by 5 bases and J by 4 bases. The CDR3: CASSLGTGRWGNTIYF. The CDR3 bases are TGTGCCAGCAGCCTGGGGACAGGGCGGTGGGGAAACACCATATATTTT.

V is TRBV5-5 and J is TRBJ2-1; 7 positions match TRBD2. V lost 0 bases and J lost 3; bases outside the gene matches: 3. Germline V gives CDR1 SGHKS, CDR2 YYEKEE (reference sequence). There are 15 residues in the CDR3. CDR3 in amino acids: CASSLGLAVYNEQFF. Written as DNA, the CDR3 is TGTGCCAGCAGCTTGGGTCTAGCGGTCTACAATGAGCAGTTCTTC.

This chain links TRBV5-5 with TRBJ1-1; D possibly corresponds to TRBD1 (5 bases). V lost 4 bases and J 7 bases, leaving 17 bases between the germline ends. Germline V gene sequence: CDR1 SGHKS, CDR2 YYEKEE (reference sequence). The CDR3 is 14 residues long. CDR3: CASSPQVGLYEAFF. For the CDR3, the DNA is TGTGCCAGCAGCCCACAGGTAGGGCTTTATGAAGCTTTCTTT.

This chain joins TRBV3-1 (or the pseudogene TRBV3-2) and TRBJ1-5, with 7 bases aligning to TRBD1. The CDR3 totals 18 residues. V was pared by 1 base and J by 3 bases, with 12 bases of the junction left unmatched. The germline V gene encodes CDR1 LGHDT and CDR2 YNNKEL (reference sequence). In nucleotides, the CDR3 is TGTGCCAGCAGCCAAGCCAGCCCCGGGACAGCTAACAATCAGCCCCAGCATTTT. It translates to CASSQASPGTANNQPQHF.

The rearrangement joins TRBV5-5 to TRBJ1-4, with D possibly matching TRBD1 (5 bases). CDR1 is SGHKS, CDR2 YYEKEE, per germline (reference sequence). The V end was cut by 3 bases, the J end by 8 bases, with 14 bases between. CDR3 length equals 14 residues. The CDR3 spells CASSSSGSGEKLFF. CDR3 coding DNA: TGTGCCAGCAGCTCCAGTGGGTCAGGGGAAAAACTGTTTTTT.

This rearrangement joins TRBV7-3 to TRBJ2-2; D is undetermined. CDR1 and CDR2 (germline): SGHTA, FQGTGA. This CDR3 has 15 amino acids. Between the trimmed V and J ends, which lost 5 bases and 5 bases, there was a span of 15 bases. The DNA of the CDR3 is TGTGCCAGCAGCCCCGGGTCCCCCGGAACCGGGGAGCTGTTTTTT. Residues: CASSPGSPGTGELFF. Full variable domain (remainder filled in from reference TRBV7-3 and TRBJ2-2): GAGVSQTPSNKVTEKGKYVELRCDPISGHTALYWYRQSLGQGPEFLIYFQGTGAADDSGLPNDRFFAVRPEGSVSTLKIQRTERGDSAVYLCASSPGSPGTGELFFGEGSRLTVL.

The chain joins TRBV11-2 to TRBJ1-3; 12 nucleotides line up with TRBD1. The V gene's germline CDR1 is SGHAT and CDR2 FQNNGV. The CDR3 has 14 residues. Germline trimming cut 5 bases from V and 4 bases from J; bases unmatched to any gene: 0. CDR3 nucleotide sequence: TGTGCCAGCAGCGGGACAGGGGGCGGAAACACCATATATTTT. This translates into CASSGTGGGNTIYF.

J is TRBJ1-6 and V is TRBV25-1, with a weak D call TRBD1 (6 bases). Trimming removed 4 bases from V and 14 bases from J, with 12 bases in between. Germline V gene sequence: CDR1 MGHDK, CDR2 SYGVNS. CDR3 length equals 12 residues. Here the CDR3 DNA reads TGTGCCAGCAGTGCGGACAGACGAACCCTCCACTTT. Translation: CASSADRRTLHF.

The chain employs TRBV5-4 and TRBJ1-2, with 11 bases lining up with TRBD1. V lost 4 bases to trimming and J lost 7 bases; unmatched junction nucleotides: 6. The CDR3 is 14 residues long. The germline V gene has CDR1 SGHNT and CDR2 YYREEE (reference sequence). The CDR3 nucleotides are TGTGCCAGCAGCCTCGGACAGGGGGCGGCTGGCTACACCTTC. It codes for CASSLGQGAAGYTF.

This clone occurred once. This chain joins TRBV5-4 and TRBJ2-5, with D unclear. CDR1 and CDR2 (germline): SGHNT, YYREEE (reference sequence). This CDR3 is built from 13 residues. Deletions cut 4 bases from V and 2 bases from J, with 9 bases between. For the CDR3, the DNA is TGTGCCAGCAGCCAACCCGGGCAAGAGACCCAGTACTTC. This sequence encodes CASSQPGQETQYF.

The chain uses TRBV6-2 or TRBV6-3 and TRBJ2-7, with D uncertain. The CDR3 runs to 14 residues. Germline CDR1 and CDR2: MNHEY and SVGEGT. Between the trimmed V and J ends, which lost 3 bases and 3 bases, there was a span of 12 bases. CDR3 coding DNA: TGTGCCAGCAGTTATAGGCTAGTGGGCTACGAGCAGTACTTC. Its protein product is CASSYRLVGYEQYF.